This T cell receptor (beta chain) was sequenced for a study of blood T cells in healthy people across ages. This clonotype came up a few times. Unmatched junction bases numbered 8, after V lost 5 bases and J lost 6 bases. The CDR3 covers 15 residues. Germline lookup yields CDR1 DFQATT and CDR2 SNEGSKA (reference sequence). Using a J-beta primer mix together with a sample-barcoded 5' primer, a second PCR was run for roughly 6 to 12 cycles. Each CDR3 protein gets one entry after TCRdb re-called the 5' RACE reads with MiXCR. The table shows roughly 1,700,000 distinct CDR3 sequences, with 25% to 30% occurring only once.

The sequence derives from a young woman in good health. The material sequenced was blood. The V call is TRBV20-1, the J call TRBJ2-1, with 12 bases aligning to TRBD2. The CDR3 protein is CSAPPTSGGANEQFF. CDR3 nucleotides: TGCAGTGCTCCTCCGACTAGCGGGGGTGCCAATGAGCAGTTCTTC.